Listed below are T cell receptor beta chains from one sample, sequenced in a study of blood T cell repertoires in COVID-19. Generated by immunoSEQ multiplex PCR, the TCRdb table keeps only in-frame clones and is missing some. The sample has about 160,000 clones; about 81% are singletons. The sample was peripheral blood. The receptors here all came from a human donor in a cohort sampled during active COVID-19. CDR3s include the opening cysteine and the closing phenylalanine or tryptophan. Fields, in order: V gene, CDR3 length, CDR3 protein.

V gene: TRBV6-5; CDR3 length: 14; CDR3 protein: CASSLWDRPYEQYF
V gene: TRBV19; CDR3 length: 16; CDR3 protein: CASTPGQARIVYGYTF
V gene: TRBV4-1; CDR3 length: 17; CDR3 protein: CASSPPGGRQGKETQYF
V gene: TRBV30; CDR3 length: 13; CDR3 protein: CAWMRGDNEKLFF
V gene: TRBV6-5; CDR3 length: 12; CDR3 protein: CASRPVSYEQYF
V gene: TRBV29-1; CDR3 length: 13; CDR3 protein: CSVGRGQADTQYF
V gene: TRBV5-4; CDR3 length: 15; CDR3 protein: CASSPGQGAAYEQYF
V gene: TRBV11-2; CDR3 length: 15; CDR3 protein: CASSSLGANGEKLFF
V gene: TRBV19; CDR3 length: 14; CDR3 protein: CASSEVGTYNEQFF
V gene: TRBV7-2; CDR3 length: 15; CDR3 protein: CASSSSGKSTDTQYF
V gene: TRBV29-1; CDR3 length: 12; CDR3 protein: CSAGQAGETQYF
V gene: TRBV7-2; CDR3 length: 15; CDR3 protein: CASSFRQGRGEKLFF
V gene: TRBV6-5; CDR3 length: 14; CDR3 protein: CASLGLAGSGEQFF
V gene: TRBV6-5; CDR3 length: 13; CDR3 protein: CASSWAGDQPQHF
V gene: TRBV13; CDR3 length: 12; CDR3 protein: CATEDSTGELFF
V gene: TRBV16; CDR3 length: 16; CDR3 protein: CASSQGGLAGPNEQFF
V gene: TRBV3-1/TRBV3-2; CDR3 length: 12; CDR3 protein: CASNLGVETQYF
V gene: TRBV7-6; CDR3 length: 15; CDR3 protein: CASSPSAGLSYEQYF
V gene: TRBV19; CDR3 length: 14; CDR3 protein: CASSISSSGNTIYF
V gene: TRBV5-8; CDR3 length: 15; CDR3 protein: CASSFSGIAKNIQYF
V gene: TRBV6-5; CDR3 length: 16; CDR3 protein: CASSYQAVSHTGELFF
V gene: TRBV10-3; CDR3 length: 17; CDR3 protein: CAISSRLAGGPGGELFF
V gene: TRBV10-3; CDR3 length: 11; CDR3 protein: CAISTGSEQYF
V gene: TRBV6-7; CDR3 length: 13; CDR3 protein: CASSNRGSYEQYF
V gene: TRBV28; CDR3 length: 15; CDR3 protein: CASSFGDRTYNEQFF
V gene: TRBV7-9; CDR3 length: 16; CDR3 protein: CASSSDRGGTGNTIYF
V gene: TRBV9; CDR3 length: 14; CDR3 protein: CASSGQPAGNTIYF
V gene: TRBV19; CDR3 length: 14; CDR3 protein: CASYQGNSNQPQHF
V gene: TRBV7-9; CDR3 length: 17; CDR3 protein: CASSPSEVGLAKNIQYF
V gene: TRBV30; CDR3 length: 13; CDR3 protein: CAWSVRGNQPQHF
V gene: TRBV7-2; CDR3 length: 14; CDR3 protein: CASSLEQGAEKLFF
V gene: TRBV18; CDR3 length: 14; CDR3 protein: CASSGQERVDGYTF
V gene: TRBV15; CDR3 length: 12; CDR3 protein: CATSSQVGELFF
V gene: TRBV19; CDR3 length: 16; CDR3 protein: CASIPHPTSAPYEQYF
V gene: TRBV27; CDR3 length: 13; CDR3 protein: CASTAGTNYEQYF
V gene: TRBV5-4; CDR3 length: 15; CDR3 protein: CASSRGQGSTGELFF
V gene: TRBV19; CDR3 length: 14; CDR3 protein: CASSTTGGGQPQHF
V gene: TRBV7-9; CDR3 length: 15; CDR3 protein: CASTMGQGLGETQYF
V gene: TRBV19; CDR3 length: 15; CDR3 protein: CASSAGQAAGETQYF
V gene: TRBV29-1; CDR3 length: 14; CDR3 protein: CSVEDQSGEQPQHF
V gene: TRBV27; CDR3 length: 16; CDR3 protein: CASSGTGERPNEKLFF
V gene: TRBV4-1; CDR3 length: 15; CDR3 protein: CASSKVAEGNQPQHF
V gene: TRBV6-5; CDR3 length: 15; CDR3 protein: CASNPDSSSYNEQFF
V gene: TRBV3-1/TRBV3-2; CDR3 length: 16; CDR3 protein: CASSQDLGAGKETQYF
V gene: TRBV7-2; CDR3 length: 18; CDR3 protein: CASSLGTPGTGARETQYF
V gene: TRBV9; CDR3 length: 13; CDR3 protein: CASSAGIGETQYF
V gene: TRBV18; CDR3 length: 16; CDR3 protein: CASSPFQGTGVNEQFF
V gene: TRBV7-2; CDR3 length: 16; CDR3 protein: CASSLMSSGRSYEQYF
V gene: TRBV7-2; CDR3 length: 17; CDR3 protein: CASSLVSGSFRTGELFF
V gene: TRBV5-4; CDR3 length: 13; CDR3 protein: CASSRVEWETQYF
V gene: TRBV5-1; CDR3 length: 15; CDR3 protein: CASSSRLGENEKLFF
V gene: TRBV27; CDR3 length: 15; CDR3 protein: CASSPKDRLTYEQYF
V gene: TRBV29-1; CDR3 length: 14; CDR3 protein: CSVGDRSVRTEAFF